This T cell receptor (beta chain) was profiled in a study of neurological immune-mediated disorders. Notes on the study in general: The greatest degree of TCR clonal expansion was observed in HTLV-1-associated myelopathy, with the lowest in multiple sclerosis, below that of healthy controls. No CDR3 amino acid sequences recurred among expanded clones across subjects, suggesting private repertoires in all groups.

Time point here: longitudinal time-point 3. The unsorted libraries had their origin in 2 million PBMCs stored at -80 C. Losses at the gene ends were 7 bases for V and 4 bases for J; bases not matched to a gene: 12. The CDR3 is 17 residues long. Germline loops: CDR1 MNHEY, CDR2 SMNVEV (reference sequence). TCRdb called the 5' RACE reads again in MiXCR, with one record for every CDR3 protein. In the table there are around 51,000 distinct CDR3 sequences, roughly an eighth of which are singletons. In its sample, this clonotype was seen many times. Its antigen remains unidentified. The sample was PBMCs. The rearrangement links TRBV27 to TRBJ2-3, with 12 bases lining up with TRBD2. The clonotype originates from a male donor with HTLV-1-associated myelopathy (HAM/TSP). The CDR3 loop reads CASTSRGLAGRSDTQYF. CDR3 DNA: TGTGCCAGCACTTCCCGTGGACTAGCGGGGAGGTCAGATACGCAGTATTTT.